This is a list of T cell receptor beta chains from one sample in a study of spatial heterogeneity in lung cancer. TCRdb called the 5' RACE reads again in MiXCR, with one record for every CDR3 protein. Of 25,000 to 30,000 distinct CDR3 sequences in the sample, 4.5% to 7.5% are singletons; the top ten hold 20% to 25%. Sequencing used PBMCs, obtained at follow-up. Receptors originate from a male donor with early-stage non-small cell lung cancer. Both conserved end residues are part of each CDR3. The D gene is left open where the match is weak. Only some rows state a clone size, as once, few, many or a class for expanded clones.

d_call clone_size j_call cdr3_length v_call cdr3_nt cdr3_aa
TRBD2 NA TRBJ2-5 16 TRBV5-1 TGCGCCAGCAGCTTGGCGGCTAGCGGGAGCTTCGAGACCCAGTACTTC CASSLAASGSFETQYF
NA many TRBJ2-2 14 TRBV6-2/TRBV6-3 TGTGCCAGCAGGAGGGGGGCCTCCACCGGGGAGCTGTTTTTT CASRRGASTGELFF
NA NA TRBJ1-1 14 TRBV27 TGTGCCAGCAGTAAACACTCTTTGAACACTGAAGCTTTCTTT CASSKHSLNTEAFF
NA many TRBJ2-7 14 TRBV6-5 TGTGCCAGCAGTTCCGGGACTCCCTCCTACGAGCAGTACTTC CASSSGTPSYEQYF
TRBD1 many TRBJ2-5 15 TRBV5-1 TGCGCCAGCAGCTCGGGACAGGGGGGACAAGAGACCCAGTACTTC CASSSGQGGQETQYF
NA many TRBJ2-6 14 TRBV24-1 TGTGCCACCAGTGATTTCTCGGGGGCCAACGTCCTGACTTTC CATSDFSGANVLTF
NA NA TRBJ2-1 15 TRBV7-8 TGTGCCAGCAGCTTAGAGGGTGTCTCCTACAATGAGCAGTTCTTC CASSLEGVSYNEQFF
NA NA TRBJ2-3 15 TRBV25-1 TGTGCCAGTGAAAGCTGGGCGGGGGCGACAGATACGCAGTATTTT CASESWAGATDTQYF
NA few TRBJ1-5 14 TRBV2 TGTGCCAGCAATAACAGGGATGGCAATCAGCCCCAGCATTTT CASNNRDGNQPQHF
TRBD1 many TRBJ1-2 14 TRBV7-8 TGTGCCAGCAGCCCGAGACAGGGGAGCTATGGCTACACCTTC CASSPRQGSYGYTF
NA NA TRBJ1-1 16 TRBV7-2 TGTGCCAGCAGCTTAGGGGTGGGCCTCATGAACACTGAAGCTTTCTTT CASSLGVGLMNTEAFF
NA many TRBJ2-7 14 TRBV30 TGTGCCTGGAGTGTCCGGGATTTCGCTAACGAGCAGTACTTC CAWSVRDFANEQYF
NA many TRBJ2-3 14 TRBV2 TGTGCCAGCCTGACAGGTCCCTCGGGAGATACGCAGTATTTT CASLTGPSGDTQYF
NA many TRBJ1-2 14 TRBV5-8 TGTGCCAGCAGACAGGATCAGGGTAACTATGGCTACACCTTC CASRQDQGNYGYTF
NA many TRBJ2-5 11 TRBV28 TGTGCCAGCGGGTATCCGGAGACCCAGTACTTC CASGYPETQYF
NA NA TRBJ2-1 13 TRBV12-3/TRBV12-4 TGTGCCAGCAGTCCCGTTGACAGGGAGGGGAAGTTCTTC CASSPVDREGKFF
TRBD1 many TRBJ1-4 14 TRBV7-9 TGTGCCAGCAGCCGGGACAGGGGCAGCGAAAAACTGTTTTTT CASSRDRGSEKLFF
TRBD1 many TRBJ2-1 15 TRBV12-3/TRBV12-4 TGTGCCAGCAGTTTAGAGGGACAGGGGTTAAATGAGCAGTTCTTC CASSLEGQGLNEQFF
TRBD1 few TRBJ2-1 17 TRBV11-2 TGTGCCAGCAGCTTAGATCGAGACAGGGTTAGGTACAATGAGCAGTTCTTC CASSLDRDRVRYNEQFF
NA many TRBJ2-1 12 TRBV4-2 TGTGCCAGCAGCCGCACAGGGATCGAGCAGTTCTTC CASSRTGIEQFF
NA few TRBJ2-5 12 TRBV25-1 TGTGCCAGCAAGGGTAATCGGGAGACCCAGTACTTC CASKGNRETQYF
NA NA TRBJ1-1 17 TRBV12-1 TGTGCCAGCAGCACAACCGGGACAGGGGGCTGGAACACTGAAGCTTTCTTT CASSTTGTGGWNTEAFF
NA few TRBJ1-2 16 TRBV6-5 TGTGCCAGCAGTTACGCCTTTCTCAAAACTAACTATGGCTACACCTTC CASSYAFLKTNYGYTF
TRBD2 many TRBJ2-3 19 TRBV5-1 TGCGCCAGCAGCTCACTTCCGGGACTAGCGGGAAGGGACACAGATACGCAGTATTTT CASSSLPGLAGRDTDTQYF
NA NA TRBJ1-1 12 TRBV20-1 TGCCTGATGGGCCCCCAGAACACTGAAGCTTTCTTT CLMGPQNTEAFF
NA few TRBJ1-2 15 TRBV7-6 TGTGCCAGCAGCCCACGGACTGGGACTAACTATGGCTACACCTTC CASSPRTGTNYGYTF
NA many TRBJ2-6 15 TRBV7-9 TGTGCCAGCAGCTTGCCAGGGGCAGGGGCCAACGTCCTGACTTTC CASSLPGAGANVLTF
NA few TRBJ2-1 13 TRBV4-1 TGCGCCAGCAGCCAAGATGGGTACAATGAGCAGTTCTTC CASSQDGYNEQFF
NA many TRBJ2-3 17 TRBV12-3/TRBV12-4 TGTGCCAGCAGTTTTGATTCTAGCCGGAGGAGCACAGATACGCAGTATTTT CASSFDSSRRSTDTQYF
NA many TRBJ1-1 13 TRBV12-3/TRBV12-4 TGTGCCAGCAGGCCGGGACTGAACACTGAAGCTTTCTTT CASRPGLNTEAFF
NA few TRBJ2-7 12 TRBV7-8 TGTGCCAGCAGCGGACAGACCTACGAGCAGTACTTC CASSGQTYEQYF
NA many TRBJ1-4 16 TRBV6-5 TGTGCCAGCAGTTACTCGGGGGGCGGAAATAATGAAAAACTGTTTTTT CASSYSGGGNNEKLFF
TRBD1 many TRBJ1-2 14 TRBV18 TGTGCCAGCTCACCCCTGGACAGGGATAATGGCTACACCTTC CASSPLDRDNGYTF
TRBD2 many TRBJ2-1 15 TRBV9 TGTGCCAGCAGCGTAGAGGCTAGCGGGGGGTTATTTCCGTTCTTC CASSVEASGGLFPFF
NA many TRBJ2-1 16 TRBV4-3 TGCGCCAGCAGCCCCCGGGCGCGCCCAAAGGGCAATGAGCAGTTCTTC CASSPRARPKGNEQFF
TRBD1 NA TRBJ2-3 16 TRBV7-2 TGTGCCAGCAGCTTCCGCGGGACAGGTGGCGCAGATACGCAGTATTTT CASSFRGTGGADTQYF
NA many TRBJ2-1 13 TRBV24-1 TGTGCCACCAGTGATTATGGCCGGGGTGAGCAGTTCTTC CATSDYGRGEQFF
TRBD1 many TRBJ1-4 15 TRBV5-1 TGCGCCAGCAGCCGAACAGGGGGAAGTGGTGAAAAACTGTTTTTT CASSRTGGSGEKLFF
TRBD2 many TRBJ2-3 16 TRBV4-3 TGCGCCAGCAGCCAAGTCAGCGGGGGGTACACAGATACGCAGTATTTT CASSQVSGGYTDTQYF
NA few TRBJ1-5 15 TRBV27 TGTGCCAGCAGTTTCAGTAAGGGCGGCAATCAGCCCCAGCATTTT CASSFSKGGNQPQHF